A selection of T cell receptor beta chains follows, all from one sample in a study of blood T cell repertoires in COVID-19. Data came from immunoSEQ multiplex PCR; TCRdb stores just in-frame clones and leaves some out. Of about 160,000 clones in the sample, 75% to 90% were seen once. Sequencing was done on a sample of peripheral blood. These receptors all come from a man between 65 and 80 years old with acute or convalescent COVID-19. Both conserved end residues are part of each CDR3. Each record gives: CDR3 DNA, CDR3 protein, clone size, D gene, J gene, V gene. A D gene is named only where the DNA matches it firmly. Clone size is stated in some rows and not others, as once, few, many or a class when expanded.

cdr3_nt: TGTGCCAGCAGCTTAGAGTTTACACCTCAAGAGACCCAGTACTTC
cdr3_aa: CASSLEFTPQETQYF
clone_size: .
d_call: .
j_call: TRBJ2-5
v_call: TRBV7-9

cdr3_nt: TGTGCCAGCAGTTTAGAGTGGGCTAGCGGAAACACCGGGGAGCTGTTTTTT
cdr3_aa: CASSLEWASGNTGELFF
clone_size: .
d_call: TRBD2
j_call: TRBJ2-2
v_call: TRBV27

cdr3_nt: TGTGCCAGCAGTTTAGGGCTAGCGGGCACCTACGAGCAGTACTTC
cdr3_aa: CASSLGLAGTYEQYF
clone_size: .
d_call: TRBD2
j_call: TRBJ2-7
v_call: TRBV28

cdr3_nt: TGTGCCAGCAGTCCCGCGGGGGGCGGGAGCTCCTACAATGAGCAGTTCTTC
cdr3_aa: CASSPAGGGSSYNEQFF
clone_size: .
d_call: TRBD2
j_call: TRBJ2-1
v_call: TRBV28

cdr3_nt: TGTGCCACCAGTGATTTCCGTGAGGACTACACCTTC
cdr3_aa: CATSDFREDYTF
clone_size: .
d_call: .
j_call: TRBJ1-2
v_call: TRBV24-1

cdr3_nt: TGTGCCAGCCATGGACAGGGTACTGAAGCTTTCTTT
cdr3_aa: CASHGQGTEAFF
clone_size: .
d_call: TRBD1
j_call: TRBJ1-1
v_call: TRBV6-5

cdr3_nt: TGTGCCAGCAGTGAAGGCAGTCGCTATGGCTACACCTTC
cdr3_aa: CASSEGSRYGYTF
clone_size: .
d_call: .
j_call: TRBJ1-2
v_call: TRBV25-1

cdr3_nt: TGTGCCAGCAGTTTGCTCCGAACCGCGGGGTCCTACGAGCAGTACTTC
cdr3_aa: CASSLLRTAGSYEQYF
clone_size: .
d_call: .
j_call: TRBJ2-7
v_call: TRBV6-2/TRBV6-3

cdr3_nt: TGTGCCAGCAGCTTATCGGATAGCGGCACGTACGAGCAGTACTTC
cdr3_aa: CASSLSDSGTYEQYF
clone_size: once
d_call: .
j_call: TRBJ2-7
v_call: TRBV11-2

cdr3_nt: TGTGCCAGCAGTGAAAAAACTAGTGGAGAGACCCAGTACTTC
cdr3_aa: CASSEKTSGETQYF
clone_size: .
d_call: .
j_call: TRBJ2-5
v_call: TRBV2

cdr3_nt: TGTGCCAGCAGTGATGCGACAGATGAGCAGTTCTTC
cdr3_aa: CASSDATDEQFF
clone_size: .
d_call: .
j_call: TRBJ2-1
v_call: TRBV6-4

cdr3_nt: TGCAGCGCTGTCTTATTCAATGAGCAGTTCTTC
cdr3_aa: CSAVLFNEQFF
clone_size: .
d_call: .
j_call: TRBJ2-1
v_call: TRBV29-1

cdr3_nt: TGTGCCAGCAGCCCGACAGGGGACGCAACTAATGAAAAACTGTTTTTT
cdr3_aa: CASSPTGDATNEKLFF
clone_size: many
d_call: TRBD1
j_call: TRBJ1-4
v_call: TRBV5-4

cdr3_nt: TGTGCCAGCAGTTTATCGGCAGGGCTTAGTGGCTACACCTTC
cdr3_aa: CASSLSAGLSGYTF
clone_size: .
d_call: .
j_call: TRBJ1-2
v_call: TRBV28

cdr3_nt: TGTGCCAGCAGCCACCAGATTCACAGGGGAAGGTGCGCTGGAAACACCATATATTTT
cdr3_aa: CASSHQIHRGRCAGNTIYF
clone_size: .
d_call: TRBD1
j_call: TRBJ1-3
v_call: TRBV7-3

cdr3_nt: TGCGCCAGCAGCCATCAAAGGGGCGGGGGGTACAATGAGCAGTTCTTC
cdr3_aa: CASSHQRGGGYNEQFF
clone_size: .
d_call: TRBD2
j_call: TRBJ2-1
v_call: TRBV4-1

cdr3_nt: TGTGCCAGCACCTCACTTTACTCTGGGGCCAACGTCCTGACTTTC
cdr3_aa: CASTSLYSGANVLTF
clone_size: .
d_call: .
j_call: TRBJ2-6
v_call: TRBV6-5

cdr3_nt: TGTGCCAGCAGTTTACAACAGTCCAATTCACCCCTCCACTTT
cdr3_aa: CASSLQQSNSPLHF
clone_size: .
d_call: .
j_call: TRBJ1-6
v_call: TRBV28

cdr3_nt: TGTGCCAGCCTCGACAGGCCGAACTATGGCTACACCTTC
cdr3_aa: CASLDRPNYGYTF
clone_size: .
d_call: .
j_call: TRBJ1-2
v_call: TRBV12-3/TRBV12-4

cdr3_nt: TGTGCCAGCAGCAGCCGGCGGACAGGGCTCTATAGGCCCCTCCACTTT
cdr3_aa: CASSSRRTGLYRPLHF
clone_size: .
d_call: TRBD1
j_call: TRBJ1-6
v_call: TRBV5-6

cdr3_nt: TGTGCCAGCAGTAGCGGGTATCACAATGAGCAGTTCTTC
cdr3_aa: CASSSGYHNEQFF
clone_size: .
d_call: .
j_call: TRBJ2-1
v_call: TRBV2

cdr3_nt: TGTGCCATCAATAGCGGGACGGGCAATGAGCAGTTCTTC
cdr3_aa: CAINSGTGNEQFF
clone_size: .
d_call: TRBD2
j_call: TRBJ2-1
v_call: TRBV10-3

cdr3_nt: TGTGCCAGCAGCCAAGAGGGGACAGGGAATGAAAAACTGTTTTTT
cdr3_aa: CASSQEGTGNEKLFF
clone_size: once
d_call: TRBD1
j_call: TRBJ1-4
v_call: TRBV3-1/TRBV3-2

cdr3_nt: TGTGCCAGTCAGGGTGGCAACTATGGCTACACCTTC
cdr3_aa: CASQGGNYGYTF
clone_size: .
d_call: .
j_call: TRBJ1-2
v_call: TRBV19

cdr3_nt: TGTGCCAGTGTGTCCCCCTCTACAGGGCTCAATCAGCCCCAGCATTTT
cdr3_aa: CASVSPSTGLNQPQHF
clone_size: .
d_call: .
j_call: TRBJ1-5
v_call: TRBV19